This TCR beta chain was obtained from a study of vaccination effects on CD4 cells after COVID-19. Generated by immunoSEQ multiplex PCR, the TCRdb table keeps only in-frame clones and is missing some. Of roughly 56,000 clones listed, about 80% are singletons. CDR1 is SGHDT, CDR2 YYEEEE, per germline. The CDR3 sequence is 14 residues long. V shed 3 bases and J 2 bases; nucleotides not matched to a gene: 5. This clone has only one observation. Its antigen remains unidentified. Cells that had been cultured for less than 13 days were the source of isolated CD4+ T cells. Half of the medium was exchanged for IL-2 medium on both days 3 and 7.

The origin of this receptor is a human donor who received a COVID-19 vaccine. The rearrangement links TRBV5-6 to TRBJ2-7; 7 nucleotides line up with TRBD1. Material: CD4+ T cells from PBMCs cultured without peptide, obtained before COVID-19 vaccination. Here the CDR3 DNA reads TGTGCCAGCAGCTCGGTGGACAGGACCTACGAGCAGTACGTC. It is translated as CASSSVDRTYEQYV.